This record looks at one T cell receptor (beta chain) sequence and its context. The antigen is unknown. Germline CDR1 is MNHNS and CDR2 is SASEGT. The CDR3 runs to 15 residues. These data belong to a study of T cells expressing NK-cell markers. Findings and limits, study-wide: For a handful of donors, these clonotypes were likewise the leading ones in the CD3+CD56-NKG2C+ fraction. The contribution of dominant NKG2C+ clonotypes to CD8+ T cells in roughly 6 donors was roughly 1.0-7.5%.

5'RACE template switching with UMIs generated TCR beta cDNA. Using the 5' RACE reads, TCRdb records one entry per CDR3 protein without DNA. The ten most abundant clones cover about 5.2% of a sample with hundreds of thousands of distinct CDR3 sequences. Sequencing used blood T cells: a sorted CD56 or NKG2C T cell subset, CD4+ or CD8+ T cells, or bulk PBMC T cells (not recorded which). This sequence joins TRBV6-1 and TRBJ1-5; TCRdb's D gene call, TRBD1, goes unchecked for lack of DNA. The clonotype comes from a man aged 18-75 years in good health. The CDR3 loop reads CASSEQTGLNQPQHF.